One sample yielded the 10 T cell receptor beta chains listed below, sequenced in a study of spatial heterogeneity in lung cancer. MiXCR, run by TCRdb on the 5' RACE reads, gives a single entry per CDR3 protein. The repertoire holds roughly 80,000 distinct CDR3 sequences, with 7.5% to 9.5% as singletons. Regarding time point: sample taken at primary tumor resection. This specimen was PBMCs, taken at surgery. The receptors derive from a male donor with early-stage non-small cell lung cancer.

This clonotype showed up just a few times. This chain connects TRBV6-5 to TRBJ1-6, with no clear D. V gave up 7 bases and J gave up 4 bases, with 11 bases separating them. CDR3 length equals 14 residues. Germline V gene data show CDR1 as MNHEY and CDR2 as SVGAGI. CDR3 bases: TGTGCCAGCACTCGGACGGTTTATAATTCACCCCTCCACTTT. This sequence encodes CASTRTVYNSPLHF.

In its sample, this clonotype was seen many times. The V gene is TRBV14, the J gene TRBJ1-2; D remains ambiguous. Trimming left V 4 bases short and J 2 bases short, with 8 bases between. The germline V gene has CDR1 SGHDN and CDR2 FVKESK. This CDR3 has 13 amino acids. The CDR3: CASSPTRNYGYTF. CDR3 bases: TGTGCCAGCAGCCCCACCCGGAACTATGGCTACACCTTC.

This clonotype occurred a few times. V gene TRBV28 combines with J gene TRBJ1-6, with 7 bases matching TRBD1. V lost 3 bases to trimming and J lost 4 bases; unmatched junction nucleotides: 3. The germline CDR1 and CDR2 sequences are MDHEN and SYDVKM. The CDR3 runs to 15 residues. The DNA for the CDR3 is TGTGCCAGCAGTTTCCAGGGGGTTTATAATTCACCCCTCCACTTT. Translated, it gives CASSFQGVYNSPLHF.

A few counts support this clonotype. The V gene is TRBV7-8, the J gene TRBJ1-2, with no clear D. CDR1 is SGHVS and CDR2 is FQNEAQ in the germline V gene. V dropped 5 bases and J dropped 4 bases, with 17 bases sitting between them. This CDR3 is 15 amino acids long. CDR3 loop: CASSPIEREAYGYTF. DNA for the CDR3: TGTGCCAGCAGCCCAATCGAGAGGGAGGCCTATGGCTACACCTTC.

This clonotype came up a few times. The chain combines TRBV5-6 with TRBJ2-1, with 12 bases that match TRBD2. Germline V gene sequence: CDR1 SGHDT, CDR2 YYEEEE. The J segment lost 0 bases and the V segment lost 4 bases, leaving 8 bases of the junction unmatched. The CDR3 length is 18 residues. DNA for the CDR3: TGTGCCAGCAGCCCTCTGACTAGCGGGAGAAGCTCCTACAATGAGCAGTTCTTC. Protein sequence: CASSPLTSGRSSYNEQFF.

This clonotype has more than one count but fewer than ten. DNA of the CDR3: TGTGCCATCAGTGGACGGGGGCCAACATCCTACAATGAGCAGTTCTTC. The encoded protein is CAISGRGPTSYNEQFF. The V gene is TRBV10-3, the J gene TRBJ2-1; possibly TRBD1 or TRBD2 for D (6 bases each). CDR1 is ENHRY and CDR2 is SYGVKD in the germline V gene. The CDR3 has 16 amino acids. Trimming removed 4 bases at V and 1 base at J, with 14 bases between.

The chain recombines TRBV12-3 or TRBV12-4 with TRBJ2-1; D gene ambiguous. The CDR3 runs 14 residues. With 3 bases removed from V and 6 bases from J, the gap between germline ends came to 12 bases. Here the CDR3 DNA reads TGTGCCAGCAGTTTCGGGCTCGCTACCAATGAGCAGTTCTTC. This gives the protein CASSFGLATNEQFF.

This clonotype was observed many times. The chain links TRBV10-3 to TRBJ2-5; 9 positions agree with TRBD1. The length of the CDR3 is 15 residues. Germline loops: CDR1 ENHRY, CDR2 SYGVKD. Trimming took 7 bases from V and 4 from J; bases not matched to a gene: 10. CDR3 region: CAIKGQGTGSETQYF. The CDR3 nucleotides are TGTGCCATCAAGGGGCAAGGGACAGGGTCAGAGACCCAGTACTTC.

This clonotype was seen at least ten times. The rearrangement links TRBV20-1 to TRBJ1-1; D ambiguous. Between the trimmed V and J ends, which lost 1 base and 4 bases, there was a span of 7 bases. The CDR3 totals 12 residues. Germline loops: CDR1 DFQATT, CDR2 SNEGSKA (reference sequence). CDR3 sequence: CSARGRSTEAFF. CDR3 DNA sequence: TGCAGTGCTAGAGGTCGGAGCACTGAAGCTTTCTTT.

The chain is built from TRBV5-4 and TRBJ2-1; weak D call: TRBD2 (6 bases). The CDR3 loop spans 15 amino acids. Germline lookup yields CDR1 SGHNT and CDR2 YYREEE (reference sequence). Trimming removed 4 bases at V and 4 bases at J, with 15 bases between. The CDR3 loop is CASSPPGRGYNEQFF. The CDR3, as DNA: TGTGCCAGCAGCCCGCCCGGGCGGGGTTACAATGAGCAGTTCTTC.